This is a list of T cell receptor beta chains from one sample in a study of Ad26.COV2.S vaccination and SARS-CoV-2 variants. The data were produced by immunoSEQ multiplex PCR, yet TCRdb's version contains in-frame clones alone and is incomplete. The table lists roughly 350,000 clones, around 90% of them singletons, with roughly 3.2% in the top ten. This specimen was peripheral blood, taken in a trial of Ad26.COV2.S vaccine versus placebo. The receptors stem from a person between 18 and 65 years old who received the Ad26.COV2.S COVID-19 vaccine or a placebo. Both conserved end residues are part of each CDR3. The D gene is left open where the match is weak. Clone sizes are given selectively: once, few, many, or a class where the clone is expanded.

j_call,d_call,clone_size,v_call,cdr3_aa,cdr3_nt
TRBJ1-1,-,-,TRBV5-1,CASSLEPLGTEAFF,TGCGCCAGCAGCTTGGAACCTCTGGGGACTGAAGCTTTCTTT
TRBJ2-3,TRBD1,-,TRBV5-1,CASSSRQGVTDTQYF,TGCGCCAGCAGCTCCCGACAGGGTGTCACAGATACGCAGTATTTT
TRBJ1-5,-,-,TRBV5-4,CASSLGGDQPQHF,TGTGCCAGCAGCTTGGGGGGGGACCAGCCCCAGCATTTT
TRBJ2-1,TRBD2,-,TRBV27,CASRALLVAGEPAYNEQFF,TGTGCCAGCAGGGCGTTACTAGTTGCGGGGGAGCCGGCCTACAATGAGCAGTTCTTC
TRBJ2-3,-,-,TRBV6-5,CASSYSPNPTDTQYF,TGTGCCAGCAGTTACTCTCCAAACCCCACAGATACGCAGTATTTT
TRBJ1-4,TRBD1,-,TRBV7-9,CASSSQHRGGDEKLFF,TGTGCCAGCAGCTCGCAACACAGGGGCGGAGATGAAAAACTGTTTTTT
TRBJ2-7,-,once,TRBV13,CASSSPTYEQYF,TGTGCCAGCAGCTCCCCCACCTACGAGCAGTACTTC
TRBJ1-2,-,-,TRBV6-6,CASSYSRGPYGYTF,TGTGCCAGCAGTTACTCAAGGGGTCCTTATGGCTACACCTTC
TRBJ2-3,TRBD2,-,TRBV7-2,CASSPSGAPDTQYF,TGTGCCAGCAGCCCCAGCGGGGCCCCAGATACGCAGTATTTT
TRBJ2-4,TRBD2,-,TRBV4-1,CASSQIGLAPNIQYF,TGCGCCAGCAGCCAAATCGGACTAGCGCCAAACATTCAGTACTTC
TRBJ1-2,-,-,TRBV13,CASSLRGGGYTF,TGTGCCAGCAGCTTGAGGGGTGGGGGCTACACCTTC
TRBJ1-1,-,-,TRBV6-5,CASRLDGGLNTEAFF,TGTGCCAGCAGGCTTGATGGGGGATTAAACACTGAAGCTTTCTTT
TRBJ2-2,-,once,TRBV5-1,CASSLRQGDTGELFF,TGCGCCAGCAGCTTAAGGCAGGGTGACACCGGGGAGCTGTTTTTT
TRBJ1-3,-,-,TRBV6-1,CASSDGAGSSGNTIYF,TGTGCCAGCAGTGATGGTGCAGGTAGCTCTGGAAACACCATATATTTT
TRBJ2-7,TRBD1,-,TRBV2,CASSPGQGTYEQYF,TGTGCCAGCAGCCCCGGACAGGGAACCTACGAGCAGTACTTC
TRBJ1-1,-,-,TRBV6-2/TRBV6-3,CASSRAENTEAFF,TGTGCCAGCAGTAGGGCAGAGAACACTGAAGCTTTCTTT
TRBJ1-1,TRBD1,-,TRBV28,CASRGGQRDTEAFF,TGTGCCAGCAGGGGGGGACAGAGAGACACTGAAGCTTTCTTT
TRBJ2-1,-,-,TRBV9,CASSVVEGSNEQFF,TGTGCCAGCAGCGTAGTGGAGGGTTCTAATGAGCAGTTCTTC
TRBJ2-7,-,-,TRBV27,CASRGLTPYEQYF,TGTGCCAGCAGAGGACTAACTCCCTACGAGCAGTACTTC
TRBJ1-1,-,few,TRBV4-2,CASSQDQFSGGGGTEAFF,TGTGCCAGCAGCCAAGATCAATTTTCCGGGGGCGGGGGCACTGAAGCTTTCTTT
TRBJ1-5,-,-,TRBV7-8,CASTRNRSLPGAGNQPQHF,TGTGCCAGCACCCGAAACCGGTCCTTACCGGGGGCGGGCAATCAGCCCCAGCATTTT
TRBJ1-5,-,-,TRBV6-5,CASKLTAESNQPQHF,TGTGCCAGCAAATTGACAGCGGAGAGCAATCAGCCCCAGCATTTT
TRBJ1-4,-,-,TRBV2,CASSEALVGSEKLFF,TGTGCCAGCAGTGAAGCGCTAGTAGGGTCCGAAAAACTGTTTTTT
TRBJ1-1,-,few,TRBV19,CATQEGGPLMNTEAFF,TGTGCCACCCAAGAGGGGGGACCCCTGATGAACACTGAAGCTTTCTTT
TRBJ1-1,-,-,TRBV10-3,CAISTGGDTEAFF,TGTGCCATCAGTACGGGGGGTGACACTGAAGCTTTCTTT
TRBJ1-2,TRBD1,once,TRBV15,CATSRAGTGINYGYTF,TGTGCCACCAGCAGAGCCGGGACAGGGATTAACTATGGCTACACCTTC
TRBJ1-1,-,-,TRBV7-7,CASTPRVSTEAFF,TGTGCTAGCACTCCTAGGGTTAGTACTGAAGCTTTCTTT
TRBJ2-7,TRBD2,-,TRBV4-2,CASSPTSGGAYEQYF,TGTGCCAGCAGCCCGACTAGCGGGGGGGCCTACGAGCAGTACTTC
TRBJ2-3,-,-,TRBV19,CASSTTATSTDTQYF,TGTGCCAGTAGTACGACAGCAACGAGCACAGATACGCAGTATTTT
TRBJ2-1,TRBD1,-,TRBV5-4,CASSSSRDRDNEQFF,TGTGCCAGCAGCTCGTCCCGGGACAGAGACAATGAGCAGTTCTTC
TRBJ1-2,TRBD1,-,TRBV19,CASLGADRVAYGYTF,TGTGCCAGTCTAGGAGCGGACAGGGTGGCCTATGGCTACACCTTC
TRBJ1-5,TRBD1,-,TRBV30,CAWSGTGAAPNQPQHF,TGTGCCTGGAGTGGGACAGGCGCGGCCCCTAATCAGCCCCAGCATTTT
TRBJ2-5,-,-,TRBV7-8,CASSSHGKETQYF,TGTGCCAGCAGCTCCCACGGGAAAGAGACCCAGTACTTC
TRBJ1-6,-,few,TRBV27,CASSLQSYNSPLHF,TGTGCCAGCAGTTTACAGAGCTATAATTCACCCCTCCACTTT
TRBJ1-6,-,few,TRBV6-2/TRBV6-3,CASSYVRVDNSPLHF,TGTGCCAGCAGTTACGTCAGGGTGGATAATTCACCCCTCCACTTT
TRBJ2-2,TRBD1,-,TRBV5-1,CASINGQDTGELFF,TGCGCCAGCATCAATGGACAGGACACCGGGGAGCTGTTTTTT
TRBJ1-2,TRBD1,-,TRBV6-1,CASSGDRGSPNYGYTF,TGTGCCAGCAGTGGGGACAGGGGTTCCCCTAACTATGGCTACACCTTC
TRBJ2-1,-,-,TRBV7-2,CASSLVKNIINNEQFF,TGTGCCAGCAGCTTAGTTAAAAACATAATCAACAATGAGCAGTTCTTC
TRBJ1-1,TRBD1,-,TRBV7-2,CASSLGTGVSEAFF,TGTGCCAGCAGCTTAGGGACAGGGGTCTCTGAAGCTTTCTTT
TRBJ2-7,-,-,TRBV5-6,CASSLDGSYEQYF,TGTGCCAGCAGCTTGGATGGATCCTACGAGCAGTACTTC
TRBJ2-7,-,-,TRBV15,CATSKGEGRTTYEQYF,TGTGCCACCAGCAAGGGGGAGGGCAGGACCACCTACGAGCAGTACTTC
TRBJ2-1,-,-,TRBV3-1/TRBV3-2,CASSQSSRNCFF,TGTGCCAGCAGCCAATCGTCCCGTAATTGTTTCTTC
TRBJ1-1,TRBD1,-,TRBV30,CAWSVGTANTEAFF,TGTGCCTGGAGTGTGGGGACAGCTAACACTGAAGCTTTCTTT
TRBJ2-7,TRBD1,-,TRBV5-4,CASSPGTGGPYEQYF,TGTGCCAGCAGCCCCGGGACAGGGGGCCCATACGAGCAGTACTTC
TRBJ2-7,-,-,TRBV7-8,CASSTSEGAYEQYF,TGTGCCAGCAGCACTAGCGAGGGGGCCTACGAGCAGTACTTC
TRBJ2-6,-,-,TRBV2,CASRDAGTPNTRGANVLTF,TGTGCCAGCAGGGACGCCGGGACACCTAATACTAGGGGGGCCAACGTCCTGACTTTC
TRBJ1-6,TRBD1,-,TRBV4-1,CASSHPMRGQGDSPLHF,TGCGCCAGCAGCCACCCAATGAGAGGACAGGGGGACTCACCCCTCCACTTT
TRBJ2-7,TRBD1,-,TRBV29-1,CSVSTGQGATYEQYF,TGCAGCGTTTCGACGGGGCAGGGGGCAACGTACGAGCAGTACTTC
TRBJ1-3,-,-,TRBV18,CASSPGTGSGNTIYF,TGTGCCAGCTCACCAGGGACGGGCTCTGGAAACACCATATATTTT
TRBJ2-7,TRBD1,-,TRBV27,CASSFEGATYEQYF,TGTGCCAGCAGTTTTGAGGGGGCTACCTACGAGCAGTACTTC
TRBJ2-7,-,-,TRBV6-5,CASSQGPTYEQYF,TGTGCCAGCAGCCAGGGTCCAACTTACGAGCAGTACTTC